The entry below gives a single T cell receptor (beta chain) sequence along with its context. V lost 5 bases to trimming and J lost 5 bases; unmatched junction nucleotides: 7. The germline V gene has CDR1 LNHDA and CDR2 SQIVND (reference sequence). CDR3 length equals 14 residues. TCRdb re-called the RT-PCR reads through MiXCR, storing one row per CDR3 protein. This sample carries more than 550,000 distinct CDR3 sequences, approximately 15% of them seen once, and the ten largest clones take 3.6%. The material sequenced was memory CD4+ T cells from blood. This TCR was recovered from a female donor in good health, serving as a healthy control. The chain uses TRBV19 and TRBJ2-5; TRBD2 aligns across 8 bases. The CDR3 sequence is CASSSSGSAETQYF. The CDR3 region has the DNA TGTGCCAGTAGTTCCAGCGGGAGTGCCGAGACCCAGTACTTC.